This T cell receptor beta chain was captured in a study of cytomegalovirus exposure and HLA in healthy donors. CDR1 is SNHLY and CDR2 is FYNNEI in the germline V gene. This CDR3 region has 14 residues. V lost 3 bases and J lost 6, with 12 bases in between. PCR amplification relied on 60 Vbeta primers (plus 13 Jbeta primers). Sequenced by immunoSEQ multiplex PCR; TCRdb stores in-frame clones only, minus some. The sample shows approximately 110,000 clones, around 80% of them seen only once. On this clone itself: The antigen remains undetermined.

Overall study findings and caveats: Apparent HLA restriction characterized most CMV-associated TCR beta chains in a later analysis. Association with HLA alleles at 0.05 false discovery rate was found for 16,951 TCR beta sequences in a later analysis.

This rearrangement joins TRBV2 to TRBJ2-1; no definite D call. The clonotype was recovered from a man between 50 and 59 years old in good health and CMV-seronegative. The sample taken for sequencing was PBMCs. The chain's CDR3 is CASSEARSFNEQFF. Written as DNA, the CDR3 is TGTGCCAGCAGTGAGGCTAGGAGTTTCAATGAGCAGTTCTTC.